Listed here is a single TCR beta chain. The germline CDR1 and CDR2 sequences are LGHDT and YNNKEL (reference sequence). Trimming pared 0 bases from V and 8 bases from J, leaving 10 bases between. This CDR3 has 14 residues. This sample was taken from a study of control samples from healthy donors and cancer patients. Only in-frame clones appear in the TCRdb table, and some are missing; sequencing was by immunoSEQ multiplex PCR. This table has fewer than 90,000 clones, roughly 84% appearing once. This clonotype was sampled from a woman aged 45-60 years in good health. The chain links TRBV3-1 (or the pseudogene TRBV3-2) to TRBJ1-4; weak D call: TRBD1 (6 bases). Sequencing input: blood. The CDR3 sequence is CASSQEQGREKLFF. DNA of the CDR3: TGTGCCAGCAGCCAAGAGCAGGGGCGCGAAAAACTGTTTTTT.